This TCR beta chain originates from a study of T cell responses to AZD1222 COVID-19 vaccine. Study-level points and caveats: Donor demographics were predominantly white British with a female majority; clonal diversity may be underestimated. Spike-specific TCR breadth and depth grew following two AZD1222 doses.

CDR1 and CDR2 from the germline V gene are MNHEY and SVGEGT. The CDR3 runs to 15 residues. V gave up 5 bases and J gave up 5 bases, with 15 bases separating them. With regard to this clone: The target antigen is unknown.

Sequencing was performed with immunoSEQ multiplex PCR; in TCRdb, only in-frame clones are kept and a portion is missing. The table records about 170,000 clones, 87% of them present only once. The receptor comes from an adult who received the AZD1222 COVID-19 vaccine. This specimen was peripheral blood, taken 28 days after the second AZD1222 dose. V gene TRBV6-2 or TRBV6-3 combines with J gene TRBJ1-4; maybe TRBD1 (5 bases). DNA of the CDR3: TGTGCCAGCAGTACGCTCGGGGGACCCAATGAAAAACTGTTTTTT. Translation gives CASSTLGGPNEKLFF.